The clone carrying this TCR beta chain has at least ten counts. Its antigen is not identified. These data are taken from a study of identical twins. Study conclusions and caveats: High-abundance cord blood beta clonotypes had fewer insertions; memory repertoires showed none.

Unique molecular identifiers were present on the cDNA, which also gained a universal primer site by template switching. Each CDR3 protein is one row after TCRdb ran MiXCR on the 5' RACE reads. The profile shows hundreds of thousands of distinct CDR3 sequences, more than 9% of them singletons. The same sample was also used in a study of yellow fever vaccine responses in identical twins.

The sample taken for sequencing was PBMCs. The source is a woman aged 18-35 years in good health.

In DNA form, the CDR3 reads TGTGCCAGCAGGACTAGCGGATTCTACGAGCAGTACTTC. Translated: CASRTSGFYEQYF. The chain is built from TRBV12-3 or TRBV12-4 and TRBJ2-7, with TRBD2 identical over 9 bases. Trimming took 6 bases from V and 3 from J; bases not matched to a gene: 3. This CDR3 is 13 amino acids long.